This TCR beta chain is drawn from a study of PD-1 blockade in classical Hodgkin lymphoma. Study-wide findings and caveats: CD4+ but not CD8+ TCR diversity rose significantly by C4D1. Those achieving complete response showed baseline diversity like newly diagnosed patients. The authors have not defined what causes the repertoire differences, possibly disease activity or prior therapy.

On this clone itself: The target antigen is unknown.

With 4 bases clipped from V and 5 bases from J, the junction kept 6 bases outside the gene matches. The germline CDR1 and CDR2 sequences are MDHEN and SYDVKM. The CDR3 runs 14 residues. Data came from immunoSEQ multiplex PCR; TCRdb stores just in-frame clones and leaves some out. Of about 19,000 clones listed, more than 65% are singletons. Stated time point: cycle 4 day 1 (C4D1), after 6 weeks of nivolumab. Following autologous stem cell transplantation, relapse occurred in every patient, and exposure to brentuximab vedotin varied. Reported best responses ranged across complete response, partial response or progressive disease.

The chain joins TRBV28 to TRBJ2-5, with TRBD2 matching over 8 bases. The origin of this receptor is a human donor with classical Hodgkin lymphoma. The sample here was peripheral blood mononuclear cells (PBMCs), taken before the fourth cycle of nivolumab. Written as DNA, the CDR3 is TGTGCCAGCAGTTCCCCAGCGGGAGCGGAGACCCAGTACTTC. Translated, it gives CASSSPAGAETQYF.